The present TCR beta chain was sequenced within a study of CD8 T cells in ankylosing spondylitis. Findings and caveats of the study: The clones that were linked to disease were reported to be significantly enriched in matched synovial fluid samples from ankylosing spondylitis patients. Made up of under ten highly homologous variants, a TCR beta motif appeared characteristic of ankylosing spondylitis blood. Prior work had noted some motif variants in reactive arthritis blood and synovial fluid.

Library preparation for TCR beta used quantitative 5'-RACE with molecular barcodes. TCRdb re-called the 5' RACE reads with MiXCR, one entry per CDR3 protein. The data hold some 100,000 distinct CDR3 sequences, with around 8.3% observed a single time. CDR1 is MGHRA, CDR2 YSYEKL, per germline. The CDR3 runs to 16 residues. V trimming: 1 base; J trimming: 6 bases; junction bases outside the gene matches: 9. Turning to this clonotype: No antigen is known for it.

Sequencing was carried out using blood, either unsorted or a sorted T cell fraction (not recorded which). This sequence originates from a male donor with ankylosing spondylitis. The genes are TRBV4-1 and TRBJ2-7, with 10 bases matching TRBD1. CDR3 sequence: CASSQVGTGVLIEQYF. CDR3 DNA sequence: TGCGCCAGCAGCCAAGTCGGGACAGGGGTCCTGATCGAGCAGTACTTC.